The 30 T cell receptor beta chains below all came from one sample that was sequenced in a study of OX40 agonist ivuxolimab in advanced cancers. Here immunoSEQ multiplex PCR was the method, and the copy in TCRdb shows in-frame clones only, minus some. The sample lists about 64,000 clones; 75% to 90% were seen once. The specimen comprised CD4+ or CD8+ T cells sorted from blood, sampled in a trial of the OX40 agonist ivuxolimab. Receptors originate from an adult with an advanced solid tumor such as melanoma, head and neck, liver or kidney cancer.

Only one count was recorded for this clone. The chain is built from TRBV7-6 and TRBJ2-5; D call uncertain. The V end lost 1 base, the J end lost 5 bases, and 17 bases lay between the germline ends. Germline loops: CDR1 SGHVS, CDR2 FNYEAQ. The CDR3 covers 16 residues. The CDR3 region is CASSLGRANILETQYF. The CDR3 bases are TGTGCCAGCAGCTTAGGTCGTGCTAATATCTTGGAGACCCAGTACTTC. Supplemented by reference TRBV7-6 and TRBJ2-5, the full variable domain reads GAGVSQSPRYKVTKRGQDVALRCDPISGHVSLYWYRQALGQGPEFLTYFNYEAQQDKSGLPNDRFSAERPEGSISTLTIQRTEQRDSAMYRCASSLGRANILETQYFGPGTRLLVL.

The rearrangement uses TRBV5-1 and TRBJ2-7, with D possibly being TRBD1 or TRBD2 (5 bases each). The CDR3 covers 15 residues. V lost 4 bases, J lost 5 bases, and 19 bases lay in between. Germline V gene lookup returns CDR1 SGHRS and CDR2 YFSETQ. CDR3 loop: CASSPGTSRGHEQYF. CDR3 sequence (DNA): TGCGCCAGCAGCCCCGGGACCTCGAGGGGTCACGAGCAGTACTTC.

The chain couples TRBV5-1 to TRBJ2-4; D is unclear. Between the trimmed V and J ends, which lost 6 bases and 0 bases, there was a span of 10 bases. CDR3 length: 14 residues. Looked up from germline, CDR1 is SGHRS and CDR2 is YFSETQ. CDR3 amino acids: CASTAEAAKNIQYF. Here the CDR3 DNA reads TGCGCCAGCACCGCAGAAGCAGCCAAAAACATTCAGTACTTC.

The table lists this clone with a few counts. The chain has TRBV28 and TRBJ1-1, with D unclear. Trimming left V 4 bases short and J 3 bases short, with 0 bases between. This CDR3 region has 10 residues. Germline assignment: CDR1 MDHEN and CDR2 SYDVKM. The chain's CDR3 is CASSYTEAFF. The DNA of the CDR3 is TGTGCCAGCAGTTACACTGAAGCTTTCTTT.

V is TRBV7-9 and J is TRBJ2-2, with 10 bases that match TRBD2. This CDR3 region has 13 residues. Losses at the gene ends were 8 bases for V and 6 bases for J; bases not matched to a gene: 3. CDR1 and CDR2 (germline): SEHNR, FQNEAQ (reference sequence). The CDR3 DNA sequence: TGTGCCAGCCTAGCGGGAGAGTCCGGGGAGCTGTTTTTT. This sequence encodes CASLAGESGELFF.

V usage is TRBV2 and J usage is TRBJ2-1; possibly TRBD1 for D (5 bases). The CDR3 consists of 15 residues. Germline V gives CDR1 SNHLY, CDR2 FYNNEI. Trimming stripped 2 bases from V and 8 bases from J, with 16 bases between. The CDR3 nucleotides read TGTGCCAGCAGTGAATTTCAGGGTAATAACGATGAGCAGTTCTTC. Protein: CASSEFQGNNDEQFF.

This clone was observed a handful of times. The chain's CDR3 is CASNSAGGRNEQFF. The CDR3 coding sequence is TGTGCCAGCAACTCGGCGGGAGGTCGGAATGAGCAGTTCTTC. The V and J genes are TRBV7-9 and TRBJ2-1; 8 bases are shared with TRBD2. There are 14 residues in the CDR3. Germline-derived CDR1 and CDR2 are SEHNR and FQNEAQ (reference sequence). After removal of 7 bases from V and 7 bases from J, the junction contained 9 bases not matched to a gene.

The rearrangement links TRBV11-2 to TRBJ2-5, with D possibly matching TRBD2 (6 bases). Trimming stripped 8 bases from V and 4 bases from J, with 11 bases between. The CDR3 has 12 amino acids. Germline assignment: CDR1 SGHAT and CDR2 FQNNGV. The CDR3 DNA follows: TGTGCCAGCTCCAGGGAGGCAGAGACCCAGTACTTC. Its protein is CASSREAETQYF. The full variable domain, its missing parts supplied by reference TRBV11-2 and TRBJ2-5, is EAGVAQSPRYKIIEKRQSVAFWCNPISGHATLYWYQQILGQGPKLLIQFQNNGVVDDSQLPKDRFSAERLKGVDSTLKIQPAKLEDSAVYLCASSREAETQYFGPGTRLLVL.

Note on this clone: Its ends do not fully match the called genes, so a read error is possible. The chain uses TRBV30 and TRBJ2-2; D not resolved. Looked up from germline, CDR1 is GTSNPN and CDR2 is SVGIG (reference sequence). This CDR3 is built from 14 residues. This CDR3 is CARSGLGNTGELFF. Here the CDR3 DNA reads TGTGCCCGGAGTGGGCTCGGGAACACCGGGGAGCTGTTTTTT.

The V call is TRBV9, the J call TRBJ1-3; weak D call: TRBD1 (6 bases). Trimming removed 6 bases at V and 1 base at J, with 11 bases between. Germline CDR1 is SGDLS and CDR2 is YYNGEE. This CDR3 spans 14 amino acids. The CDR3 sequence is CASTEGVSGNTIYF. The CDR3, as DNA: TGTGCCAGCACCGAGGGGGTTTCTGGAAACACCATATATTTT.

This clone was recorded a few times. The V and J genes are TRBV6-5 and TRBJ2-1, with unresolved D. Germline V gene sequence: CDR1 MNHEY, CDR2 SVGAGI. The CDR3 length is 14 residues. Trimming took off 2 bases at V and 7 bases at J, with 12 bases between the two ends. The CDR3 here is CASSYGYSGNEQFF. For the CDR3, the DNA is TGTGCCAGCAGTTACGGCTACTCTGGTAATGAGCAGTTCTTC.

J is TRBJ1-4 and V is TRBV13; D gene unclear. CDR3 size: 15 residues. CDR1 is PRHDT, CDR2 FYEKMQ, per germline (reference sequence). Trimming took 6 bases from V and 7 from J, leaving 18 bases between them. This chain's CDR3 is CASSQTGIWAEKLFF. CDR3 sequence (DNA): TGTGCCAGCAGTCAAACCGGGATTTGGGCTGAAAAACTGTTTTTT.

The chain's CDR3 is CASSLKVGAGEKLFF. The CDR3, as DNA: TGTGCCAGCAGCTTGAAGGTGGGGGCTGGGGAAAAACTGTTTTTT. The chain has TRBV5-6 and TRBJ1-4, with TRBD1 as a possible D gene (6 bases). The V gene's germline CDR1 is SGHDT and CDR2 YYEEEE. With 1 base removed from V and 8 bases from J, the gap between germline ends came to 15 bases. The CDR3 consists of 15 residues.

The chain has TRBV5-1 and TRBJ2-3; 10 bases are shared with TRBD1. CDR1 and CDR2 from the germline V gene are SGHRS and YFSETQ. The CDR3 spans 14 residues. The trim removed 5 bases at V and 4 bases at J, leaving 4 bases unmatched. CDR3 residues: CASRGQGNPDTQYF. For the CDR3, the DNA is TGCGCCAGCAGGGGACAGGGGAACCCAGATACGCAGTATTTT. The full variable domain, completed using reference TRBV5-1 and TRBJ2-3, is KAGVTQTPRYLIKTRGQQVTLSCSPISGHRSVSWYQQTPGQGLQFLFEYFSETQRNKGNFPGRFSGRQFSNSRSEMNVSTLELGDSALYLCASRGQGNPDTQYFGPGTRLTVL.

The chain uses TRBV10-1 and TRBJ2-7; D uncertain. The CDR3 consists of 13 residues. Deletions cut 0 bases from V and 3 bases from J, with 6 bases between. CDR1 is WNHNN and CDR2 is SYGVQD in the germline V gene (reference sequence). CDR3: CASSESQSYEQYF. The CDR3, as DNA: TGCGCCAGCAGTGAGTCGCAGAGCTACGAGCAGTACTTC.

V is TRBV2 and J is TRBJ2-2, with D maybe TRBD1 (6 bases). The CDR3 totals 15 residues. The germline CDR1 and CDR2 sequences are SNHLY and FYNNEI. V was trimmed by 7 bases and J by 1 base, leaving 13 bases between them. This chain's CDR3 is CASTVQGMNTGELFF. Here the CDR3 DNA reads TGTGCCAGCACCGTACAGGGTATGAACACCGGGGAGCTGTTTTTT. The full variable domain, completed using reference TRBV2 and TRBJ2-2, is EPEVTQTPSHQVTQMGQEVILRCVPISNHLYFYWYRQILGQKVEFLVSFYNNEISEKSEIFDDQFSVERPDGSNFTLKIRSTKLEDSAMYFCASTVQGMNTGELFFGEGSRLTVL.

The chain joins TRBV19 to TRBJ1-3, with D possibly TRBD1 on 6 matching bases. Looked up from germline, CDR1 is LNHDA and CDR2 is SQIVND (reference sequence). CDR3 length equals 15 residues. Trimming cost V 1 base and J 2 bases, with 9 bases left between them. CDR3 DNA: TGTGCCAGTAGTATAGTGGCAGGGGCTGGAAACACCATATATTTT. Translating it yields CASSIVAGAGNTIYF.

This clone showed up just a few times. This sequence joins TRBV15 and TRBJ2-1, with 8 bases matching TRBD1. The germline V gene has CDR1 LNHNV and CDR2 YYDKDF (reference sequence). This CDR3 contains 17 residues. Trimming took 1 base from V and 6 from J; bases not matched to a gene: 11. Written as DNA, the CDR3 is TGTGCCACCAGCAGAGGGCTAACCGGGACAGGTGCCAATGAGCAGTTCTTC. It is translated as CATSRGLTGTGANEQFF.

The gene calls are TRBV9 and TRBJ2-4; D is possibly TRBD1 (7 bases). This CDR3 spans 16 amino acids. Looked up from germline, CDR1 is SGDLS and CDR2 is YYNGEE. The V end lost 0 bases, the J end lost 5 bases, and 15 bases lay between the germline ends. The CDR3 spells CASSVGGGTEENIQYF. In DNA, the CDR3 is TGTGCCAGCAGCGTAGGAGGGGGGACAGAGGAAAACATTCAGTACTTC.

The chain uses TRBV7-3 and TRBJ1-1; D not certain. Germline loops: CDR1 SGHTA, CDR2 FQGTGA. Trimming took 5 bases from V and 0 from J, leaving 7 bases between them. This CDR3 is 13 amino acids long. The CDR3 is CASSKDLNTEAFF. CDR3 coding DNA: TGTGCCAGCAGCAAAGACCTGAACACTGAAGCTTTCTTT.

The CDR3 region has the DNA TGTGCCAGTAGTACTATCTACAGGAATGAGCAGTTCTTC. This sequence encodes CASSTIYRNEQFF. The chain joins TRBV19 to TRBJ2-1, with a possible D match to TRBD1 (5 bases). Germline V gene sequence: CDR1 LNHDA, CDR2 SQIVND (reference sequence). The CDR3 totals 13 residues. Trimming stripped 4 bases from V and 7 bases from J, with 11 bases between.

The chain employs TRBV5-6 and TRBJ2-3; 9 nucleotides line up with TRBD2. Germline V gene lookup returns CDR1 SGHDT and CDR2 YYEEEE. The CDR3 has 16 amino acids. V lost 2 bases and J lost 0; bases outside the gene matches: 4. The CDR3 sequence: CASSFLAGGSTDTQYF. CDR3 sequence (DNA): TGTGCCAGCAGCTTTCTCGCGGGAGGGAGCACAGATACGCAGTATTTT.

The J gene is TRBJ1-4, the V gene TRBV5-1; 8 bases fit TRBD1. Germline values: CDR1 SGHRS, CDR2 YFSETQ. Losses at the gene ends were 4 bases for V and 0 bases for J; bases not matched to a gene: 8. This CDR3 has 17 residues. The DNA of the CDR3 is TGCGCCAGCAGCCCCGGGGACAGGCTTGCAACTAATGAAAAACTGTTTTTT. Residues: CASSPGDRLATNEKLFF.

About this clone itself: Because the CDR3 is missing its conserved closing phenylalanine or tryptophan, this is likely a read error. The DNA is omitted, as the CDR3 cannot be located on it reliably, and the CDR3 follows TCRdb's listing. The V gene is TRBV4-1, the J gene TRBJ2-3; the table names TRBD2, a call not compared with the DNA. The CDR3 numbers 15 amino acids, ends counted. The germline V gene has CDR1 MGHRA and CDR2 YSYEKL. The CDR3 sequence: CASSQLRLLAGGWAG.

This clone has just a few counts. The V call is TRBV11-2, the J call TRBJ1-1, with D maybe TRBD1 (6 bases). The CDR3 has 14 amino acids. The V and J ends lost 6 bases and 0 bases respectively, with 11 bases between them. CDR1 and CDR2 (germline): SGHAT, FQNNGV. CDR3 residues: CASSPQGLNTEAFF. The CDR3, as DNA: TGTGCCAGCAGTCCACAGGGTTTGAACACTGAAGCTTTCTTT.

V and J are TRBV6-1 and TRBJ2-7; TRBD1 aligns across 7 bases. This CDR3 has 12 residues. Germline CDR1 and CDR2: MNHNS and SASEGT. V trimming: 6 bases; J trimming: 2 bases; junction bases outside the gene matches: 1. The CDR3: CASSRGTYEQYF. The CDR3 DNA reads as TGTGCCAGCAGCAGGGGGACCTACGAGCAGTACTTC.

This clone has only a few counts. The chain combines TRBV7-9 with TRBJ1-6; TRBD1 might be the D (5 bases). CDR1 and CDR2 from the germline V gene are SEHNR and FQNEAQ (reference sequence). Between the trimmed V and J ends, which lost 0 bases and 10 bases, there was a span of 10 bases. This CDR3 region has 14 residues. The CDR3 bases are TGTGCCAGCAGCTTAGCAGGGGACGGGTCACCCCTCCACTTT. Its protein is CASSLAGDGSPLHF.

J is TRBJ2-3 and V is TRBV19; TRBD1 matches 9 bases. The germline CDR1 and CDR2 sequences are LNHDA and SQIVND (reference sequence). The CDR3 sequence is 15 residues long. V lost 4 bases and J lost 2; bases outside the gene matches: 4. The CDR3 sequence: CASSNRGRITDTQYF. The CDR3, as DNA: TGTGCCAGTAGTAACAGGGGGCGTATCACAGATACGCAGTATTTT.

The chain recombines TRBV5-5 with TRBJ1-2, with D unclear. Germline V lookup: CDR1 SGHKS, CDR2 YYEKEE (reference sequence). This CDR3 has 12 residues. Trimming pared 2 bases from V and 5 bases from J, leaving 7 bases between. The CDR3 region is CASSFSAYGYTF. The CDR3 DNA reads TGTGCCAGCAGCTTTTCCGCGTATGGCTACACCTTC. Looking up the rest from reference TRBV5-5 and TRBJ1-2 gives the full variable domain: DAGVTQSPTHLIKTRGQQVTLRCSPISGHKSVSWYQQVLGQGPQFIFQYYEKEERGRGNFPDRFSARQFPNYSSELNVNALLLGDSALYLCASSFSAYGYTFGSGTRLTVV.

J is TRBJ2-5 and V is TRBV19; maybe TRBD1 (6 bases). The CDR3 covers 14 residues. Germline V gene data show CDR1 as LNHDA and CDR2 as SQIVND (reference sequence). V lost 4 bases to trimming and J lost 1 base, with 10 bases between them. The CDR3 DNA follows: TGTGCCAGTAGTAACGGACAGATCCAAGAGACCCAGTACTTC. Translation gives CASSNGQIQETQYF.